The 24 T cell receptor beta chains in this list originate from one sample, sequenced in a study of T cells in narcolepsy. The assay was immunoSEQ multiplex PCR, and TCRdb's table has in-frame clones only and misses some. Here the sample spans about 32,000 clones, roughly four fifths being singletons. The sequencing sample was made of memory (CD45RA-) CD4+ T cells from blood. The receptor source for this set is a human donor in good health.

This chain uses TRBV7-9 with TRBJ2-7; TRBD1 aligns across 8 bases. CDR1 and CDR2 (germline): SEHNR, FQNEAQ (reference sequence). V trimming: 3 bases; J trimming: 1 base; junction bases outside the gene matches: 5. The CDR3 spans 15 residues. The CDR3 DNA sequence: TGTGCCAGCAGCTTCGGGACAGGACGATCCTACGAGCAGTACTTC. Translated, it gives CASSFGTGRSYEQYF.

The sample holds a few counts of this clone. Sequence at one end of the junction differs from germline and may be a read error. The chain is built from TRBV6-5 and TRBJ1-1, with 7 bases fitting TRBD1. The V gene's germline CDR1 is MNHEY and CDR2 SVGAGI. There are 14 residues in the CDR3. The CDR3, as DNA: TGTGCCAGCAGTGCAGACAGGGTGAATACTGAAGCTTTCTTT. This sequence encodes CASSADRVNTEAFF.

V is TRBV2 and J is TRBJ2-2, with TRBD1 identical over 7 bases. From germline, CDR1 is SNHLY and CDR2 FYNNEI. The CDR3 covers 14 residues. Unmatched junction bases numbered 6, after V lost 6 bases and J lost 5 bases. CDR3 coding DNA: TGTGCCAGCAGGACAGGGTGGAATACCGGGGAGCTGTTTTTT. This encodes CASRTGWNTGELFF. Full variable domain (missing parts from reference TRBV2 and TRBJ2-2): EPEVTQTPSHQVTQMGQEVILRCVPISNHLYFYWYRQILGQKVEFLVSFYNNEISEKSEIFDDQFSVERPDGSNFTLKIRSTKLEDSAMYFCASRTGWNTGELFFGEGSRLTVL.

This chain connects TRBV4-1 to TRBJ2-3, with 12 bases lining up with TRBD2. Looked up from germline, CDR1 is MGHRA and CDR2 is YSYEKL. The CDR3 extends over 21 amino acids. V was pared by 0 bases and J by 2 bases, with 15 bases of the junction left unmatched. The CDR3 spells CASSQDGNLAGGSSYTDTQYF. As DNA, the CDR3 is TGCGCCAGCAGCCAAGATGGGAACCTAGCGGGGGGGTCCTCTTACACAGATACGCAGTATTTT.

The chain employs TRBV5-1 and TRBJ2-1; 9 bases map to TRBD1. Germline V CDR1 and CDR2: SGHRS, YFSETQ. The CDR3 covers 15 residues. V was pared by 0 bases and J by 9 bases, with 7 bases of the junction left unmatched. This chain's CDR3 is CASSLEAGQGLEQFF. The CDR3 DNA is TGCGCCAGCAGCTTGGAAGCGGGACAGGGTCTTGAGCAGTTCTTC.

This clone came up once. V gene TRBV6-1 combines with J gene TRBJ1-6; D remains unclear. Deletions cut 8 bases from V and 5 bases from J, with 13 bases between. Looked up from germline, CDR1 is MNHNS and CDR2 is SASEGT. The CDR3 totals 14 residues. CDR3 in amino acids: CASLITVNNSPLHF. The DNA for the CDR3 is TGTGCCAGCCTTATAACAGTCAATAATTCACCCCTCCACTTT.

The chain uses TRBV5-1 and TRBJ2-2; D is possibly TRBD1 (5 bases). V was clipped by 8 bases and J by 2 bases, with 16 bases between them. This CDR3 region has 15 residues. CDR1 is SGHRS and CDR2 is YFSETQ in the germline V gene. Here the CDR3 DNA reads TGCGCCAGTCGAAAAGGGGCCCTTAACACCGGGGAGCTGTTTTTT. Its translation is CASRKGALNTGELFF.

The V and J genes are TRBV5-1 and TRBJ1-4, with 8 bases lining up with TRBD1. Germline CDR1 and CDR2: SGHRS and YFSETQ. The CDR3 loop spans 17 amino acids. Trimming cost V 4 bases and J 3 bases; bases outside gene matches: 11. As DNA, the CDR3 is TGCGCCAGCAGCCGAGGACAGGGCTTTATGGCTAATGAAAAACTGTTTTTT. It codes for CASSRGQGFMANEKLFF.

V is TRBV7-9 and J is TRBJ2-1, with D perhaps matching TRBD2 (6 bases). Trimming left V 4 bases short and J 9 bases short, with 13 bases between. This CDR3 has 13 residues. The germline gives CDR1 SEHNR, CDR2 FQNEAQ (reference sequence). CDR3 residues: CASSSAGSSEQFF. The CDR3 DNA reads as TGTGCCAGCAGCTCTGCGGGGTCAAGTGAGCAGTTCTTC.

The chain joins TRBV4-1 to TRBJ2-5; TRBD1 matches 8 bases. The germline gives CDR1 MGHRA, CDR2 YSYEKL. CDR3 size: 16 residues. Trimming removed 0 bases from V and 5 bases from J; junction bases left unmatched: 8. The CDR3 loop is CASSQEGGRGLETQYF. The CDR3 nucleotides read TGCGCCAGCAGCCAAGAAGGAGGCAGGGGGCTGGAGACCCAGTACTTC.

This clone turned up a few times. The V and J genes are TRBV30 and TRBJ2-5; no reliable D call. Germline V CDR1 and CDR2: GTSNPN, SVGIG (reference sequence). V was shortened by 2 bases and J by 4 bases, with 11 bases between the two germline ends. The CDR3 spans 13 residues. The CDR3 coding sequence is TGTGCCTGGAGTAAACGGGTTCGAGAGACCCAGTACTTC. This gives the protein CAWSKRVRETQYF.

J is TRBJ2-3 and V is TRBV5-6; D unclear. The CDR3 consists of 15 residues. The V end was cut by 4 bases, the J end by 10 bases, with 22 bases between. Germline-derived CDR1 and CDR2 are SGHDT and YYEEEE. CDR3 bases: TGTGCCAGCAGCCCCCCAGGTGGGGTCACGTATTCGCAGTATTTT. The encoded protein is CASSPPGGVTYSQYF.

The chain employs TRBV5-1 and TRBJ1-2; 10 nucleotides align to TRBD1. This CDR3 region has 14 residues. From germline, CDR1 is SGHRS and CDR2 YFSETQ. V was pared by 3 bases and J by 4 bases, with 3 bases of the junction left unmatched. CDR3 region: CASSWTGGIYGYTF. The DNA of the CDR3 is TGCGCCAGCAGCTGGACAGGGGGTATCTATGGCTACACCTTC.

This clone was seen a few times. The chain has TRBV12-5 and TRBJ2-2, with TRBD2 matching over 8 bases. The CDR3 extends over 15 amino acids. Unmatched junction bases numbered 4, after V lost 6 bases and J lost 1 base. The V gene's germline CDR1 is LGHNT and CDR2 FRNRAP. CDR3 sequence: CASGAGLGNTGELFF. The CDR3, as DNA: TGTGCTAGTGGGGCGGGACTAGGGAACACCGGGGAGCTGTTTTTT.

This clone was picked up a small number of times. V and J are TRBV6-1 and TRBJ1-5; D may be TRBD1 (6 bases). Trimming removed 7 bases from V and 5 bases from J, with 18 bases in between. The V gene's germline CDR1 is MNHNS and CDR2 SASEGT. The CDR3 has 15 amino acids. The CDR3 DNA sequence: TGTGCCAGCATCTCGGGAGGGGGGAGTCATCAGCCCCAGCATTTT. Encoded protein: CASISGGGSHQPQHF.

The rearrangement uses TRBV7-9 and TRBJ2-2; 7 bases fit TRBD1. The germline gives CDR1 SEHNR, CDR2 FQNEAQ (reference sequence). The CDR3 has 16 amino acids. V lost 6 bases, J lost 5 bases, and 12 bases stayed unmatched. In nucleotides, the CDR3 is TGTGCCAGCAGGCCTAAGGACAGGATCGGTACCGGGGAGCTGTTTTTT. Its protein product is CASRPKDRIGTGELFF. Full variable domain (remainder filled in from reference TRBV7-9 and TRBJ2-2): DTGVSQNPRHKITKRGQNVTFRCDPISEHNRLYWYRQTLGQGPEFLTYFQNEAQLEKSRLLSDRFSAERPKGSFSTLEIQRTEQGDSAMYLCASRPKDRIGTGELFFGEGSRLTVL.

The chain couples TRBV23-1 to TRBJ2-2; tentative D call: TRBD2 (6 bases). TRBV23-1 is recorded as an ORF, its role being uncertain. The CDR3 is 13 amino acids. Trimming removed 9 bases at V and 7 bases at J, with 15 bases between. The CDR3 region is CARLPGVSGELFF. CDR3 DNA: TGCGCCAGGCTCCCGGGAGTCAGCGGGGAGCTGTTTTTT.

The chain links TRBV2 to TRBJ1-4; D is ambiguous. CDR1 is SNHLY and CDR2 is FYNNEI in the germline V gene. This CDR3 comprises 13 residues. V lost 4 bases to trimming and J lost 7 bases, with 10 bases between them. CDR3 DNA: TGTGCCAGCAGTGTTAGAGACCGTGAAAAACTGTTTTTT. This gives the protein CASSVRDREKLFF. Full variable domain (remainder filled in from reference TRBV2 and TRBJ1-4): EPEVTQTPSHQVTQMGQEVILRCVPISNHLYFYWYRQILGQKVEFLVSFYNNEISEKSEIFDDQFSVERPDGSNFTLKIRSTKLEDSAMYFCASSVRDREKLFFGSGTQLSVL.

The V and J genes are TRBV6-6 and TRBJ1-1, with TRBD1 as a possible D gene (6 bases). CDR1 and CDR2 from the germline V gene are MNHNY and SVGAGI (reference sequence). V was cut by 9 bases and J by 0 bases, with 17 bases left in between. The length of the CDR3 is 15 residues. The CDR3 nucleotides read TGTGCCAGTAGGAACAGGGACTTCATGAACACTGAAGCTTTCTTT. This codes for CASRNRDFMNTEAFF.

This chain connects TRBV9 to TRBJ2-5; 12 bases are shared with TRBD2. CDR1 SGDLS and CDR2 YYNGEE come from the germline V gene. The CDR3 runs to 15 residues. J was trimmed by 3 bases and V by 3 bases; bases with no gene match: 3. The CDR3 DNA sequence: TGTGCCAGCAGCGAGCGACTAGCGGGGGAAGAGACCCAGTACTTC. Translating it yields CASSERLAGEETQYF.

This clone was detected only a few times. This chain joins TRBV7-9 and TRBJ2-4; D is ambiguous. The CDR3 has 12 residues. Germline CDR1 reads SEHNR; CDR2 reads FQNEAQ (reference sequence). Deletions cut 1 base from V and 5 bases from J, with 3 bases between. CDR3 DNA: TGTGCCAGCAGCTTAGGTCAAAACATTCAGTACTTC. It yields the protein CASSLGQNIQYF.

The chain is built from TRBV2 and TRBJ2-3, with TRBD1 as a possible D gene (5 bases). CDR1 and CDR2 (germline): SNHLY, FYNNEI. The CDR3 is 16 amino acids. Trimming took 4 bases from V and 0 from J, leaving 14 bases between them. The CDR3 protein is CASSGFQGYSTDTQYF. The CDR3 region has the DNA TGTGCCAGCAGTGGATTTCAGGGATATAGCACAGATACGCAGTATTTT.

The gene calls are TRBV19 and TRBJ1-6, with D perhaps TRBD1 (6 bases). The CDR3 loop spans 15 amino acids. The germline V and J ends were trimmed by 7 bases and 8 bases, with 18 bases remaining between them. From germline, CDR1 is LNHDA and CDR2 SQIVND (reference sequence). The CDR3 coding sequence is TGTGCCAGTACCCCGGGTATCAGGGGAGATTCACCCCTCCACTTT. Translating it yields CASTPGIRGDSPLHF.

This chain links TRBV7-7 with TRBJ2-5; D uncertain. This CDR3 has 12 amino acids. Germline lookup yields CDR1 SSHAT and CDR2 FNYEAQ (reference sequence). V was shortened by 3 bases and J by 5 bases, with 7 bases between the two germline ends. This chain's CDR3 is CASSFERETQYF. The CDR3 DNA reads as TGTGCCAGCAGCTTCGAAAGGGAGACCCAGTACTTC.